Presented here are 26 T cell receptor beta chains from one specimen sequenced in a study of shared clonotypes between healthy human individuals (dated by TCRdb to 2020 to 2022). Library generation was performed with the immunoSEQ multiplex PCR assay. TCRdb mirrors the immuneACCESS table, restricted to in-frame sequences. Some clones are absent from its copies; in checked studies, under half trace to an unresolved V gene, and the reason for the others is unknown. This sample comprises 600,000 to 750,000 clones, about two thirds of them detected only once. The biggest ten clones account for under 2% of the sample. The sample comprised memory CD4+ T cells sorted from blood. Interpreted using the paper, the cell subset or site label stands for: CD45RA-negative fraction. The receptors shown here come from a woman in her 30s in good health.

DNA for the CDR3: TGTGCCTGGAGTCTACAACAGAGCTCCTATAATTCACCCCTCCACTTT. Translation gives CAWSLQQSSYNSPLHF. The genes are TRBV30 and TRBJ1-6; D remains unclear. The V gene's germline CDR1 is GTSNPN and CDR2 SVGIG (reference sequence). This CDR3 has 16 residues. V was shortened by 2 bases and J by 0 bases, with 11 bases between the two germline ends.

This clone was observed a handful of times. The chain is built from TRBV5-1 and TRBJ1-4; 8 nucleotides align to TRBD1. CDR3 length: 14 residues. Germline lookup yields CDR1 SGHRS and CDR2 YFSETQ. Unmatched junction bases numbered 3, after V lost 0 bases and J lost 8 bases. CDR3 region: CASSLGDRNEKLFF. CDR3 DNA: TGCGCCAGCAGCTTGGGGGACAGGAACGAAAAACTGTTTTTT.

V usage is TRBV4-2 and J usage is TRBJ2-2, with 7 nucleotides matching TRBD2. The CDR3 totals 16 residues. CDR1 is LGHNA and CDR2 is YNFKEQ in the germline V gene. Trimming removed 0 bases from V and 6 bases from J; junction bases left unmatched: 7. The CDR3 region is CASSQDGGSHPGELFF. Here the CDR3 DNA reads TGTGCCAGCAGCCAAGACGGCGGGAGCCACCCCGGGGAGCTGTTTTTT.

In nucleotides, the CDR3 is TGCGCCAGCAGTCCCCCCGGGACTAGCGGGAACCCTCCTAGCACAGATACGCAGTATTTT. Residues: CASSPPGTSGNPPSTDTQYF. J is TRBJ2-3 and V is TRBV23-1; 13 nucleotides align to TRBD2. TRBV23-1 is designated an ORF whose function remains uncertain. Trimming at V came to 4 bases and at J to 0 bases, leaving 13 bases not matched to a gene. The CDR3 sequence is 20 residues long.

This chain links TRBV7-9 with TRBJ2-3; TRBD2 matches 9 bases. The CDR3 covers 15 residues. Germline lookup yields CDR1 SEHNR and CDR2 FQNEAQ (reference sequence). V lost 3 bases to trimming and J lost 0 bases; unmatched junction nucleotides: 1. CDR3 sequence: CASSFAGGSTDTQYF. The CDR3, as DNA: TGTGCCAGCAGCTTTGCGGGAGGGAGCACAGATACGCAGTATTTT.

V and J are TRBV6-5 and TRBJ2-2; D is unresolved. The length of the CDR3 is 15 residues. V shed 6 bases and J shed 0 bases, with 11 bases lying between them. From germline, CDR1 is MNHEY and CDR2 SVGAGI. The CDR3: CASSLHGSNTGELFF. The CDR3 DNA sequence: TGTGCCAGCAGCTTACATGGATCGAACACCGGGGAGCTGTTTTTT.

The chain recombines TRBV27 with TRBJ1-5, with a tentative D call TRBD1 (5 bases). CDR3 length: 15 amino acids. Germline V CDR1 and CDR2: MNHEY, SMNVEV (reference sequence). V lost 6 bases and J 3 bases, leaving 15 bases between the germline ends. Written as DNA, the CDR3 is TGTGCCAGCAGCCTAGGACGGGGGACCAATCAGCCCCAGCATTTT. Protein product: CASSLGRGTNQPQHF.

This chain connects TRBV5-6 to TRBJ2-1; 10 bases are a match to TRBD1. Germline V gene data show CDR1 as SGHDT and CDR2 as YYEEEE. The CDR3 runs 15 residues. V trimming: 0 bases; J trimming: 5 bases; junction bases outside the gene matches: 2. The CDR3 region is CASSLVGQGHNEQFF. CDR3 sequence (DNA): TGTGCCAGCAGCTTGGTGGGACAGGGGCACAATGAGCAGTTCTTC.

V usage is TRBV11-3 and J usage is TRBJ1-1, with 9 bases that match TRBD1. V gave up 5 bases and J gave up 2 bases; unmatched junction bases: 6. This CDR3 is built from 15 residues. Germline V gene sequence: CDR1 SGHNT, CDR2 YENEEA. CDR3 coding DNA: TGTGCCAGCAGCCTTACAGGGGGCCTTAACACTGAAGCTTTCTTT. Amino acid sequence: CASSLTGGLNTEAFF.

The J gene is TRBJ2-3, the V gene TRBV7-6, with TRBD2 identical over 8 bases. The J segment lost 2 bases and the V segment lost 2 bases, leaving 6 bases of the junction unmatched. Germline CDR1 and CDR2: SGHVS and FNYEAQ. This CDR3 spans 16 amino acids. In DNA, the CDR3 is TGTGCCAGCAGCTTATCCAGCGGGAGCCCCACAGATACGCAGTATTTT. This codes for CASSLSSGSPTDTQYF.

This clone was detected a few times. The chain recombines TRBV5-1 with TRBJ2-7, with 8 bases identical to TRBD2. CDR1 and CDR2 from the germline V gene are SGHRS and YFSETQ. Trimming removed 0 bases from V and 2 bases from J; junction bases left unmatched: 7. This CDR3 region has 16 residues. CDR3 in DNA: TGCGCCAGCAGCTTGGCGGGCGGGAGGCGCACCTACGAGCAGTACTTC. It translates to CASSLAGGRRTYEQYF.

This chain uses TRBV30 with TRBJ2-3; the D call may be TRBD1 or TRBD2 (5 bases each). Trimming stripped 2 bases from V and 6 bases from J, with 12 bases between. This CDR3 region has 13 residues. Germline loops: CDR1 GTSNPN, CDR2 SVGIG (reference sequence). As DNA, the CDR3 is TGTGCCTGGAGTTTCCTTGAGGGGGATACGCAGTATTTT. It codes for CAWSFLEGDTQYF.

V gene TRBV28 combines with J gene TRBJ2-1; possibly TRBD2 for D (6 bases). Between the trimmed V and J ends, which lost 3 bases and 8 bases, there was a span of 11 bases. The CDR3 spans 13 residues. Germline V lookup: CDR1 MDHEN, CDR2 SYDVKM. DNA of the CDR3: TGTGCCAGCAGTTTGGGAGGCATCCATGAGCAGTTCTTC. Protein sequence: CASSLGGIHEQFF.

CDR3 protein: CASGGPQHF. The CDR3 region has the DNA TGTGCCAGCGGCGGGCCCCAGCATTTT. The chain couples TRBV28 to TRBJ1-5; D remains unclear. The CDR3 is 9 amino acids. Trimming pared 8 bases from V and 9 bases from J, leaving 5 bases between. The germline CDR1 and CDR2 sequences are MDHEN and SYDVKM.

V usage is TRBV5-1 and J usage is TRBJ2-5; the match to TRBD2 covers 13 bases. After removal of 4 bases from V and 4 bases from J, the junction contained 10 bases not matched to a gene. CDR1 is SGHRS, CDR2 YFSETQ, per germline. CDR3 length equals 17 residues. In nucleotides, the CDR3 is TGCGCCAGCAGCGGGGGACTAGCGGGACCTATTCGAGAGACCCAGTACTTC. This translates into CASSGGLAGPIRETQYF.

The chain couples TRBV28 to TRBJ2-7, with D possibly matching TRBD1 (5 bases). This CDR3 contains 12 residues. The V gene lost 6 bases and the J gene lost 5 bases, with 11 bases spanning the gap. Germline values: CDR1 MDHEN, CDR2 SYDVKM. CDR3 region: CASSPRRDEQYF. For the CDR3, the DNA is TGTGCCAGCAGCCCACGCAGGGACGAGCAGTACTTC.

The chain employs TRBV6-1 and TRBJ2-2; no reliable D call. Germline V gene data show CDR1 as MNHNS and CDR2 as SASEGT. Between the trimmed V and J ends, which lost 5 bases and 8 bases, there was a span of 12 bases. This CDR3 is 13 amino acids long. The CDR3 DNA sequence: TGTGCCAGCAGTTATTTGGGTCCGGGGGAGCTGTTTTTT. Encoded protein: CASSYLGPGELFF.

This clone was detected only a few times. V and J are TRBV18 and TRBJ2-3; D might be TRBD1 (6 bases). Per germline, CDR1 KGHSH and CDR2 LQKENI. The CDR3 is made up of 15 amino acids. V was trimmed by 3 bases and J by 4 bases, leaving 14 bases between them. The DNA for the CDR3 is TGTGCCAGCTCACCGTCGGGGACACAATCAGATACGCAGTATTTT. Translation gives CASSPSGTQSDTQYF.

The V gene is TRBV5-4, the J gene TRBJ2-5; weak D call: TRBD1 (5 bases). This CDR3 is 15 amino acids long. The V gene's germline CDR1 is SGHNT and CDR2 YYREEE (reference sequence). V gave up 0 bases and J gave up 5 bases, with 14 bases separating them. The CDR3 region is CASSLAEWGRETQYF. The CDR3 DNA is TGTGCCAGCAGCTTGGCCGAATGGGGCCGGGAGACCCAGTACTTC. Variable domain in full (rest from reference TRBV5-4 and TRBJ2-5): ETGVTQSPTHLIKTRGQQVTLRCSSQSGHNTVSWYQQALGQGPQFIFQYYREEENGRGNFPPRFSGLQFPNYSSELNVNALELDDSALYLCASSLAEWGRETQYFGPGTRLLVL.

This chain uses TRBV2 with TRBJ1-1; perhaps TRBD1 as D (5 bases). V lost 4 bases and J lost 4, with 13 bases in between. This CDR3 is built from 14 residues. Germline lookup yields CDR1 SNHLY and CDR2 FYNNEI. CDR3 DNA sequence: TGTGCCAGCAGTGTCTTGGGGGAGTTCACTGAAGCTTTCTTT. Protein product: CASSVLGEFTEAFF.

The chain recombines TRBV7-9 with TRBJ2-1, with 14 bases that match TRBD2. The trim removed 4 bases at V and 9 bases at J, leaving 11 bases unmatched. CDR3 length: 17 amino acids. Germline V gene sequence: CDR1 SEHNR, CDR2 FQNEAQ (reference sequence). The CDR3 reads CASSWTGTSGSSGEQFF. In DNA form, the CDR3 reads TGTGCCAGCAGCTGGACCGGGACTAGCGGGAGTTCGGGTGAGCAGTTCTTC.

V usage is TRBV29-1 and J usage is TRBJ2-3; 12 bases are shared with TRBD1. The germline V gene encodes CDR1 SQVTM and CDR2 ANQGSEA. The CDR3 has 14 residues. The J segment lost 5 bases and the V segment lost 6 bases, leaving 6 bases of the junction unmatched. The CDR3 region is CSVGTGGKGDTQYF. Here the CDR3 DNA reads TGCAGCGTGGGGACAGGGGGCAAAGGAGATACGCAGTATTTT.

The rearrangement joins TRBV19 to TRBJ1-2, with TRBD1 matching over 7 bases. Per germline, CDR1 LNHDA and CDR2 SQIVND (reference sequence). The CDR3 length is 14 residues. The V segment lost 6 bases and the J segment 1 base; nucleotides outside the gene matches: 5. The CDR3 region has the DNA TGTGCCAGTAGCTGGGACAGCGTTAACTATGGCTACACCTTC. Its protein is CASSWDSVNYGYTF.

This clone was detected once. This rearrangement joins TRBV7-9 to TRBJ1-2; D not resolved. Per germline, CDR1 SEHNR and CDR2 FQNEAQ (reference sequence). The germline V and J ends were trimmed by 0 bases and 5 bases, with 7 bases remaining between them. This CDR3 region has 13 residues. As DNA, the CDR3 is TGTGCCAGCAGCTTAGCCGGACCGTATGGCTACACCTTC. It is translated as CASSLAGPYGYTF.

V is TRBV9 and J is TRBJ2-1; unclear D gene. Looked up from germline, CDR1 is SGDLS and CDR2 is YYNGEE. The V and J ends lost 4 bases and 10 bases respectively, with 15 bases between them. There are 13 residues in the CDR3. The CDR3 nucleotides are TGTGCCAGCAGCATCGGACGGACGCCCGAGCAGTTCTTC. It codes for CASSIGRTPEQFF.

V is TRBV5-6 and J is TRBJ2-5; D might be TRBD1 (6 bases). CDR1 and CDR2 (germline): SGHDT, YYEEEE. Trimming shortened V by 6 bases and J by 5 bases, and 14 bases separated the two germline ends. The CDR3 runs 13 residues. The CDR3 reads CASIPFGGETQYF. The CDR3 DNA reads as TGTGCCAGCATCCCTTTTGGGGGCGAGACCCAGTACTTC.